This T cell receptor beta chain was recovered during a study of regulatory and conventional T cells in RAG deficiency. Produced via immunoSEQ multiplex PCR; TCRdb's table is partial and in-frame only. In the table there are under 45,000 clones, 75% to 80% of which are singletons. Conventional CD4+ T cells were sorted from blood as CD25-low CD127-high cells. Broader study findings: Omenn syndrome and CID/AS patients had roughly 100-fold fewer unique Treg TCR beta sequences, versus around 9.4-fold elsewhere. Shorter CDR3s in all patient subsets; >85% Treg-Tconv overlap in Omenn.

About this clone itself: The antigen is undetermined.

The germline gives CDR1 MDHEN, CDR2 SYDVKM. The V gene lost 1 base and the J gene lost 0 bases, with 13 bases spanning the gap. The CDR3 is 17 residues long. The same data also contributed to another study, on regulatory T cells. That report notes: The PCR used 52 TRBV and 13 TRBJ primers. In patients, unique TRB V-J pairs were restricted and V/J usage skewed, especially in Tregs.

Sequencing was carried out using CD4+ effector T cells sorted from blood. This chain links TRBV28 with TRBJ1-5; perhaps TRBD1 as D (5 bases). This receptor was taken from a human donor in good health. The CDR3 loop reads CASSLLTDSYSNQPQHF. CDR3 bases: TGTGCCAGCAGTTTATTGACAGACAGCTATAGCAATCAGCCCCAGCATTTT. The variable domain in full, completed from reference TRBV28 and TRBJ1-5, reads DVKVTQSSRYLVKRTGEKVFLECVQDMDHENMFWYRQDPGLGLRLIYFSYDVKMKEKGDIPEGYSVSREKKERFSLILESASTNQTSMYLCASSLLTDSYSNQPQHFGDGTRLSIL.